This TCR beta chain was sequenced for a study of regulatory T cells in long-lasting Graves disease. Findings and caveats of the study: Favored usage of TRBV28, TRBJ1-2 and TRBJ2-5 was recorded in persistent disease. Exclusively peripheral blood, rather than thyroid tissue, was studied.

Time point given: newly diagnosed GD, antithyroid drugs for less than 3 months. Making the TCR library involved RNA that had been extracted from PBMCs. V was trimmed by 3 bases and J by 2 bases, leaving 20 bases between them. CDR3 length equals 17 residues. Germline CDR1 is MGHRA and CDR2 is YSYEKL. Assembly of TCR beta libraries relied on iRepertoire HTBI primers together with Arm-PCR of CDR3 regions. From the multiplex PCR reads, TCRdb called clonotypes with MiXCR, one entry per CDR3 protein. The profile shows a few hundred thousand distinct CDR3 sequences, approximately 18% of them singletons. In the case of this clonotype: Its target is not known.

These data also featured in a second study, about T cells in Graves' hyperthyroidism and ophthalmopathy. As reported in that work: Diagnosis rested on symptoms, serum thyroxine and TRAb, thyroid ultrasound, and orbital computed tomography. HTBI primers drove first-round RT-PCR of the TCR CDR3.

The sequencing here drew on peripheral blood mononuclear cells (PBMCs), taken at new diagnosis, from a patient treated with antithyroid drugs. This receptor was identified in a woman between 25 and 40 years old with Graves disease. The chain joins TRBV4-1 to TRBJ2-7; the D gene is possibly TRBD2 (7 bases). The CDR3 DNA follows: TGCGCCAGCAGCCACCCAACAGGGAGGGAAACCGCCTACGAGCAGTACTTC. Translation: CASSHPTGRETAYEQYF.